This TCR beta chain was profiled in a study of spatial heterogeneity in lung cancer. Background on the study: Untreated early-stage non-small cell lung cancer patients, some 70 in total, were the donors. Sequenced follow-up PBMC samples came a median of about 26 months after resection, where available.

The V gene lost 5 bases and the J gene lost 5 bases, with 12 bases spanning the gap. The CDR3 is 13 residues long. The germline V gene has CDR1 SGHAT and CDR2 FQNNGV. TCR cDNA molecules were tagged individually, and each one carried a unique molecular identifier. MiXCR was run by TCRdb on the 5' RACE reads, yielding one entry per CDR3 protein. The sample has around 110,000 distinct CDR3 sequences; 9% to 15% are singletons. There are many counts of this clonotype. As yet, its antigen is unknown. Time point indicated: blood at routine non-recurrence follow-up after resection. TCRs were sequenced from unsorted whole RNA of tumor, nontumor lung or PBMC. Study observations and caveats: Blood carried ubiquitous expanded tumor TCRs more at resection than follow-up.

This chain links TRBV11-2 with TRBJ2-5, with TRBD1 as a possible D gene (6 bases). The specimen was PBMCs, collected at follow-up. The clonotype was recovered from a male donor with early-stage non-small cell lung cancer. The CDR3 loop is CASSPGDIETQYF. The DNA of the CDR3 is TGTGCCAGCAGCCCAGGGGATATCGAGACCCAGTACTTC.